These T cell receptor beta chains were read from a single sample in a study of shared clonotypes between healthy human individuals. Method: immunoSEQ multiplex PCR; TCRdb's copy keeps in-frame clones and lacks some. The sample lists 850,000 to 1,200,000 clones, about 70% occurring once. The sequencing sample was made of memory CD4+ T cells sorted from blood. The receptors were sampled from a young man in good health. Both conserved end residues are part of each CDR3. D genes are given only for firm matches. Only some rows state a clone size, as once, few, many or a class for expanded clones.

DNA: TGTGCCAGCAGTGGGGCAGTAAGCTCCTACGAGCAGTACTTC
CDR3: CASSGAVSSYEQYF
D: NA
V: TRBV2
size: once
J: TRBJ2-7

DNA: TGTGCCAGCAGTGCGGGGACCCTGAGTTCGAACACTGAAGCTTTCTTT
CDR3: CASSAGTLSSNTEAFF
D: NA
V: TRBV6-1
size: once
J: TRBJ1-1

DNA: TGTGCCAGCAGCCCTACGGGGGGAACTAACTATGGCTACACCTTC
CDR3: CASSPTGGTNYGYTF
D: NA
V: TRBV7-2
size: many
J: TRBJ1-2

DNA: TGTGCCAGCTCACCCCGGGACAGGGGGGGACCGAATACCGGGGAGCTGTTTTTT
CDR3: CASSPRDRGGPNTGELFF
D: TRBD1
V: TRBV18
size: NA
J: TRBJ2-2

DNA: TGTGCTAGTGCGGAAGATTTGGCCACTGAAGCTTTCTTT
CDR3: CASAEDLATEAFF
D: NA
V: TRBV12-5
size: NA
J: TRBJ1-1

DNA: TGTGCCAGCAGCTTCGGAGGTCCTAACTATGGCTACACCTTC
CDR3: CASSFGGPNYGYTF
D: NA
V: TRBV11-2
size: NA
J: TRBJ1-2

DNA: TGTGCCAGCAGCGTACTTCCGGGGCCGGACACTGAAGCTTTCTTT
CDR3: CASSVLPGPDTEAFF
D: NA
V: TRBV9
size: NA
J: TRBJ1-1

DNA: TGTGCCAGCCGCACCCCGGGACAGCCTAATGAAAAACTGTTTTTT
CDR3: CASRTPGQPNEKLFF
D: TRBD1
V: TRBV6-6
size: NA
J: TRBJ1-4

DNA: TGCGCCAGCAGCCGACCTGGATTGCGGTTGGGGCTGTTTTTT
CDR3: CASSRPGLRLGLFF
D: NA
V: TRBV4-1
size: few
J: TRBJ2-2

DNA: TGTGCCAGTTTATTCCTTCTGAACACTGAAGCTTTCTTT
CDR3: CASLFLLNTEAFF
D: NA
V: TRBV2
size: once
J: TRBJ1-1

DNA: TGTGCCAGCTCACCAGGCTGGGGGCTTAACACCGGGGAGCTGTTTTTT
CDR3: CASSPGWGLNTGELFF
D: NA
V: TRBV18
size: NA
J: TRBJ2-2

DNA: TGTGCCAGCAGCTTAGGGCAGGGGGGTTGGAATTCACCCCTCCACTTT
CDR3: CASSLGQGGWNSPLHF
D: TRBD1
V: TRBV7-2
size: once
J: TRBJ1-6

DNA: TGTGCCAGCAGCCTCGGTGGAAAAACTAATGAAAAACTGTTTTTT
CDR3: CASSLGGKTNEKLFF
D: NA
V: TRBV2
size: NA
J: TRBJ1-4

DNA: TGTGCCAGCAGCTTGGGGACAACACAAGAGACCCAGTACTTC
CDR3: CASSLGTTQETQYF
D: NA
V: TRBV13
size: NA
J: TRBJ2-5

DNA: TGTGCCAGCAGCCAAGTCGCCTCTGTCCGTATGTTCTTC
CDR3: CASSQVASVRMFF
D: NA
V: TRBV14
size: NA
J: TRBJ2-1

DNA: TGCGCCAGCAATTATGGCGGGAGGCACATTCAGTACTTC
CDR3: CASNYGGRHIQYF
D: TRBD2
V: TRBV4-3
size: NA
J: TRBJ2-4

DNA: TGTGCCAGCAGTGACAGGGGGTTAAATGAGCAGTTCTTC
CDR3: CASSDRGLNEQFF
D: TRBD1
V: TRBV6-1
size: NA
J: TRBJ2-1

DNA: TGTGCCAGCAGTTTAAGAGGGAACCAGCCCCAGCATTTT
CDR3: CASSLRGNQPQHF
D: NA
V: TRBV27
size: few
J: TRBJ1-5

DNA: TGTGCCTGGAGCCCTACAGGGGGCAATCAGCCCCAGCATTTT
CDR3: CAWSPTGGNQPQHF
D: TRBD1
V: TRBV30
size: NA
J: TRBJ1-5

DNA: TGTGCCAGCACCGAGTGGGGGAGGGCCGACGAGCAGTACTTC
CDR3: CASTEWGRADEQYF
D: TRBD2
V: TRBV2
size: NA
J: TRBJ2-7

DNA: TGTGCCATCTCTCCGGGGGGCACTGGAAACACCATATATTTT
CDR3: CAISPGGTGNTIYF
D: NA
V: TRBV10-3
size: NA
J: TRBJ1-3

DNA: TGTGCCAGCAGTGGAACCCCCCAGGGGGTCTTGGAGACCCAGTACTTC
CDR3: CASSGTPQGVLETQYF
D: TRBD1
V: TRBV6-1
size: NA
J: TRBJ2-5

DNA: TGTGCCAGCAGCGAGACAGGGAATGCCGGAAACACCATATATTTT
CDR3: CASSETGNAGNTIYF
D: TRBD1
V: TRBV28
size: NA
J: TRBJ1-3

DNA: TGTGCCAGCAGCCAGGGGGCGAACCAGCCCCAGCATTTT
CDR3: CASSQGANQPQHF
D: TRBD1
V: TRBV5-6
size: NA
J: TRBJ1-5

DNA: TGTGCCAGCAGCCCACTCGGACGGAATGAAAAACTGTTTTTT
CDR3: CASSPLGRNEKLFF
D: NA
V: TRBV6-5
size: NA
J: TRBJ1-4

DNA: TGTGCCAGCAGCGTAGCCCCCGGGACAATTGTTGGCTACACCTTC
CDR3: CASSVAPGTIVGYTF
D: NA
V: TRBV9
size: NA
J: TRBJ1-2

DNA: TGTGCCAGCAGCGTTGGTGGGAGAGACTCTGGAAACACCATATATTTT
CDR3: CASSVGGRDSGNTIYF
D: NA
V: TRBV9
size: NA
J: TRBJ1-3

DNA: TGTGCCAGCAGCGTCCGGGACACACAAGAGACCCAGTACTTC
CDR3: CASSVRDTQETQYF
D: NA
V: TRBV9
size: NA
J: TRBJ2-5

DNA: TGTGCCAGCAGTCCCCAGGGGCGGGGGAACACTGAAGCTTTCTTT
CDR3: CASSPQGRGNTEAFF
D: NA
V: TRBV28
size: once
J: TRBJ1-1

DNA: TGTGCCAGCAGTTCCGGGACAGGCACCGGGGAGCTGTTTTTT
CDR3: CASSSGTGTGELFF
D: TRBD1
V: TRBV10-3
size: NA
J: TRBJ2-2

DNA: TGTGCCACCCCGTCCTACAATGAGCAGTTCTTC
CDR3: CATPSYNEQFF
D: NA
V: TRBV27
size: once
J: TRBJ2-1